Below are 8 T cell receptor beta chains sequenced from a single sample in a study of OX40 agonist ivuxolimab in advanced cancers. Clones were sequenced by immunoSEQ multiplex PCR, and TCRdb holds only the in-frame ones, with some missing. The sample shows 66,000 or so clones, roughly 87% of them seen only once. The material was CD4+ or CD8+ T cells sorted from blood, obtained in a trial of the OX40 agonist ivuxolimab. The receptors stem from an adult with an advanced solid tumor such as melanoma, head and neck, liver or kidney cancer.

The V gene is TRBV19, the J gene TRBJ1-5; the D is unclear. CDR3 length: 15 residues. Germline-derived CDR1 and CDR2 are LNHDA and SQIVND (reference sequence). V lost 3 bases and J 5 bases, leaving 14 bases between the germline ends. This CDR3 is CASSMMSRSDQPQHF. For the CDR3, the DNA is TGTGCCAGTAGTATGATGAGCAGGAGTGATCAGCCCCAGCATTTT.

The chain employs TRBV28 and TRBJ2-1; 10 nucleotides agree with TRBD2. The CDR3 extends over 15 amino acids. The germline gives CDR1 MDHEN, CDR2 SYDVKM. After removal of 8 bases from V and 1 base from J, the junction contained 5 bases not matched to a gene. The CDR3 region has the DNA TGTGCCAGCGGGACGACTAGCGGGTCCTACAATGAGCAGTTCTTC. Translation: CASGTTSGSYNEQFF.

This clone was seen once. The genes are TRBV28 and TRBJ2-1; D is ambiguous. Germline values: CDR1 MDHEN, CDR2 SYDVKM. Trimming took 6 bases from V and 7 from J, leaving 16 bases between them. The length of the CDR3 is 14 residues. The CDR3: CASSSHRKTNEQFF. CDR3 bases: TGTGCCAGCAGCTCTCATCGGAAGACGAATGAGCAGTTCTTC.

The chain uses TRBV9 and TRBJ1-2, with 7 bases aligning to TRBD1. The germline V gene encodes CDR1 SGDLS and CDR2 YYNGEE. J gave up 7 bases and V 0 bases, and 15 bases lay outside the gene matches. The CDR3 runs 17 residues. CDR3 protein: CASSVGSGGSSDGGYTF. Here the CDR3 DNA reads TGTGCCAGCAGCGTAGGGTCAGGGGGTTCGTCTGATGGTGGCTACACCTTC.

The genes are TRBV27 and TRBJ1-2; 9 nucleotides line up with TRBD1. J gave up 3 bases and V 5 bases, and 7 bases lay outside the gene matches. The CDR3 extends over 15 amino acids. Germline lookup yields CDR1 MNHEY and CDR2 SMNVEV (reference sequence). The CDR3 nucleotides read TGTGCCAGCAGTCCTCAGACAGGGGGGCACTATGGCTACACCTTC. Its translation is CASSPQTGGHYGYTF.

The CDR3, as DNA: TGTGCCTGGAGTGTATATGAGGGGATCGTAGGCGGCCCCACTAACTATGGCTACACCTTC. Translating it yields CAWSVYEGIVGGPTNYGYTF. This chain connects TRBV30 to TRBJ1-2; a weak D match, TRBD1 (5 bases). V was shortened by 0 bases and J by 0 bases, with 26 bases between the two germline ends. CDR1 and CDR2 from the germline V gene are GTSNPN and SVGIG (reference sequence). The CDR3 consists of 20 residues.

The chain joins TRBV28 to TRBJ2-3; TRBD1 or TRBD2 may be the D gene (5 bases each). V lost 6 bases, J lost 1 base, and 11 bases lay in between. This CDR3 has 14 residues. Germline V lookup: CDR1 MDHEN, CDR2 SYDVKM. The CDR3 DNA reads TGTGCCAGCAGCGGCGTGGGGGGCACAGATACGCAGTATTTT. It specifies CASSGVGGTDTQYF.

The chain has TRBV10-3 and TRBJ1-1, with a possible D match to TRBD1 (5 bases). This CDR3 comprises 14 residues. Between the trimmed V and J ends, which lost 6 bases and 4 bases, there was a span of 15 bases. Germline loops: CDR1 ENHRY, CDR2 SYGVKD. Here the CDR3 DNA reads TGTGCCATCAGCCCCTGGGAGGGGAGCACTGAAGCTTTCTTT. As protein: CAISPWEGSTEAFF.